This TCR beta chain was recovered during a study of T-cell reconstitution after alpha-beta-depleted transplantation in children (dated by TCRdb to about 2016). Describing the broader study: Using TCR repertoire profiling, the study followed T-cell immune reconstitution in a quantitative way in children after TCRalphabeta/CD19-depleted allogeneic hematopoietic cell transplantation.

The library was obtained by PCR. Sequenced on an Illumina HiSeq 2500. TCR library preparation used molecular barcoding, with unique molecular identifiers applied to normalize quantification of the TCRbeta repertoire. TCRdb trimmed the raw reads at Q25, called clones with MiXCR and kept productive beta chains. CDR3 protein sequences are deduplicated, and each keeps its most common genes and DNA. A total of around 580,000 distinct CDR3 sequences appear in this sample, more than 20% of them only once. The top ten clonotypes cover over 12% of the sample. This specimen's treatment or condition label, interpreted: allogeneic hematopoietic cell transplantation with graft depleted of TCRalphabeta T cells and CD19 B cells. The transplant recipients were children given TCRalphabeta/CD19-depleted allogeneic hematopoietic cell grafts. The germline ends are 12 bases apart after V is trimmed by 3 bases and J by 1 base. The germline V gene encodes CDR1 MNHEY and CDR2 SMNVEV (reference sequence). The CDR3, cysteine through phenylalanine, is 16 amino acids long. Only the CDR3 region is kept as DNA, spanning 48 bases read in frame from base 1.

Overall study outcomes, separate from this receptor: The frequencies of hyperexpanded clones fell over the following months, and after one year, T-cell counts and TCRbeta diversity were mostly attributed to newly produced T cells. In some patients, the high TCRbeta diversity seen at day 60 was put down to recipient T cells and intrathymic progenitors that had survived conditioning. About two months after transplant, the apparently early recovery of alphabetaT-cell counts reportedly depended on just several hundred clones that had expanded rapidly and came from non-depleted graft cells.

Only a few counts were recorded for this clonotype. The specificity of this receptor is unknown. No much larger clone is present one base from it, and per-base qualities are unavailable. This chain joins TRBV27 to TRBJ2-2; a confident D gene designation cannot be given. Source: PBMCs, mostly from graft donor cells, taken 360 days after TCRalphabeta/CD19-depleted stem cell transplant. This TCR derives from a boy under three years old who had a stem cell transplant for acute myeloid leukemia, so the T cells may come from the graft donor. The CDR3 is CASSFLGYLNTGELFF. The nucleotide sequence reads TGTGCCAGCAGTTTTTTGGGCTACTTGAACACCGGGGAGCTGTTTTTT.